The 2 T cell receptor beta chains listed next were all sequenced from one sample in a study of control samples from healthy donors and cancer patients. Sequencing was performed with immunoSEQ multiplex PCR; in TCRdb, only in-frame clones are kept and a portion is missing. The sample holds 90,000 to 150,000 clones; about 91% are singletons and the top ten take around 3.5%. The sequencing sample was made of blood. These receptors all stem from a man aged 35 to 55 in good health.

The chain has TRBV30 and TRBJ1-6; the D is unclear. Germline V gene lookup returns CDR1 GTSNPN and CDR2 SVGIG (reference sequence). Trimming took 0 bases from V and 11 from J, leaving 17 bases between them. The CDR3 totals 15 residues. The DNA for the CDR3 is TGTGCCTGGAGTGTTAGTGGAAGGAGCTTTGCACCCCTCCACTTT. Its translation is CAWSVSGRSFAPLHF.

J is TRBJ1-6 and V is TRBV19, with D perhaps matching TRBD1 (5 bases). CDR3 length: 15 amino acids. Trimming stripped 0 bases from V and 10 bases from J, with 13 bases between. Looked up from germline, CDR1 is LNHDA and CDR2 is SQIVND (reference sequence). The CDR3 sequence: CASSIEAGGASPLHF. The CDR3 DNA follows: TGTGCCAGTAGTATAGAAGCTGGGGGAGCCTCACCCCTCCACTTT.